Following are 3 T cell receptor beta chains from one sample sequenced in a study of human T cells and chemical hapten exposure. TCRdb reprocessed the RACE reads via MiXCR and lists one record per CDR3 protein. The data contain roughly 120,000 distinct CDR3 sequences, approximately 9% of them singletons. The time point here: healthy volunteer bleed at 2 weeks. From whole blood left unfractionated, total RNA was extracted. The specimen sequenced was whole blood. The receptors were sampled from a male donor in good health. Some clones in this sample may be carry-over from other donors' samples.

This chain links TRBV5-5 with TRBJ2-2; TRBD1 might be the D (6 bases). The germline V gene has CDR1 SGHKS and CDR2 YYEKEE (reference sequence). The CDR3 contains 13 residues. Trimming took 1 base from V and 6 from J, leaving 7 bases between them. CDR3 sequence: CASSLSGAGELFF. The CDR3 DNA is TGTGCCAGCAGCTTGTCAGGGGCCGGGGAGCTGTTTTTT.

In its sample, this clonotype was seen many times. The rearrangement links TRBV20-1 to TRBJ2-2; TRBD2 matches at 13 bases. Germline values: CDR1 DFQATT, CDR2 SNEGSKA (reference sequence). The CDR3 loop spans 17 amino acids. The ends lost 5 bases at V and 2 bases at J; junction bases unmatched: 8. CDR3 protein: CSASGTSGTGNTGELFF. The CDR3 DNA sequence: TGCAGTGCTTCCGGGACTAGCGGGACGGGAAACACCGGGGAGCTGTTTTTT.

This clonotype has ten or more counts. J is TRBJ2-5 and V is TRBV28; D ambiguous. V dropped 5 bases and J dropped 7 bases, with 17 bases sitting between them. Per germline, CDR1 MDHEN and CDR2 SYDVKM. CDR3 size: 14 residues. For the CDR3, the DNA is TGTGCCAGCAGTAACATACAAACCTTTGGGACCCAGTACTTC. Translation gives CASSNIQTFGTQYF.